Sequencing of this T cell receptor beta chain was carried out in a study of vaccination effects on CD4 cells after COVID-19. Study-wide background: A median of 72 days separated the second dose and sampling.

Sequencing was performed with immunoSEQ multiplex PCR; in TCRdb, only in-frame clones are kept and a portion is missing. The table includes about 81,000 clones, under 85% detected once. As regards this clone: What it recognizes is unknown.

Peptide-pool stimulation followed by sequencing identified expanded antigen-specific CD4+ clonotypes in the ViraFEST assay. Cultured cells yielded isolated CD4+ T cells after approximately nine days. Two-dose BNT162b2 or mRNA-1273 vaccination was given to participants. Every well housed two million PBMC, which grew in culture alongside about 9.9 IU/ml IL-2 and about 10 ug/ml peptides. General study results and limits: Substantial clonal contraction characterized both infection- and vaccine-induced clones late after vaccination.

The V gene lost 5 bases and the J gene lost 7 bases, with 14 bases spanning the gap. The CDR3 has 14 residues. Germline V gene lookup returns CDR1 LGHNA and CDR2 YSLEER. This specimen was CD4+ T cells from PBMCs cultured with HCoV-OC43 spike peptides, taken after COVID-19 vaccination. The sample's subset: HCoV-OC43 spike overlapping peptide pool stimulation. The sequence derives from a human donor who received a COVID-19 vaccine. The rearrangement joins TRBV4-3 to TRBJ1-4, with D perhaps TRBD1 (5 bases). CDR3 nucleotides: TGCGCCAGCAGCACAATCCAGGGCGCTGAAAAACTGTTTTTT. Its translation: CASSTIQGAEKLFF.